Given below is one TCR beta chain in context. These data come from a study of Graves' ophthalmopathy and Graves' hyperthyroidism. Per the germline V gene, CDR1 is SGHTA and CDR2 is FQGTGA. With 11 bases clipped from V and 9 bases from J, the junction kept 11 bases outside the gene matches. The CDR3 has 13 amino acids. Amplification targeted the TCR beta CDR3 regions, with RNA transcripts as the source material. First-round RT-PCR with HTBI primers preceded a second-round multiplex PCR. One entry per CDR3 protein results from TCRdb running MiXCR on the multiplex PCR reads. The data contain hundreds of thousands of distinct CDR3 sequences, just over 40% of them singletons.

The chain carries TRBV7-3 and TRBJ2-5, with 11 positions matching TRBD2. The sample comprised peripheral blood. This TCR came from an adult man with Graves' ophthalmopathy. The chain's CDR3 is CAWSTSGKQPQYF. The CDR3 region has the DNA TGTGCCTGGTCGACTAGCGGGAAGCAGCCCCAGTACTTC.